These T cell receptor beta chains were read from a single sample in a study of beta chain features in type 1 diabetes. Sequenced by immunoSEQ multiplex PCR; TCRdb stores in-frame clones only, minus some. This sample carries about 320,000 clones, approximately 15% of them seen once, and the ten largest clones take approximately 6.7%. Sequenced material: central memory CD4+ T cells from blood. The receptors come from a man aged 25-45 years in good health. Each CDR3 is given with its conserved first and last residue. The order of the fields is D gene, J gene, V gene, clone size, CDR3 DNA, CDR3 protein. D genes are given only for firm matches. Part of the rows lack a size; the others show once, few, many or a class for expanded clones.

d_call: TRBD1
j_call: TRBJ1-5
v_call: TRBV11-2
clone_size: -
cdr3_nt: TGTGCCAGCAGCTTATGGTCCCAGGGGGAATTCGGCAATCAGCCCCAGCATTTT
cdr3_aa: CASSLWSQGEFGNQPQHF

d_call: TRBD2
j_call: TRBJ2-4
v_call: TRBV18
clone_size: -
cdr3_nt: TGTGCCAGCTCACCATCATCTAGCGGGAGACCAGCCAAAAACATTCAGTACTTC
cdr3_aa: CASSPSSSGRPAKNIQYF

d_call: -
j_call: TRBJ2-5
v_call: TRBV7-2
clone_size: -
cdr3_nt: TGTGCCAGCAGCGAAAACCAAGAGACCCAGTACTTC
cdr3_aa: CASSENQETQYF

d_call: TRBD1
j_call: TRBJ1-5
v_call: TRBV2
clone_size: few
cdr3_nt: TGTGCCAGCAGTGAAGGGGGGACAGTCTTTTTAGGCCGGCCCCAGCATTTT
cdr3_aa: CASSEGGTVFLGRPQHF

d_call: -
j_call: TRBJ1-5
v_call: TRBV6-5
clone_size: few
cdr3_nt: TGTGCCACGGGGAGGGATAGCAATCAGCCCCAGCATTTT
cdr3_aa: CATGRDSNQPQHF

d_call: -
j_call: TRBJ2-7
v_call: TRBV5-4
clone_size: -
cdr3_nt: TGTGCCAGCAGCCCCGGCCAGGTTTACGAGCAGTACTTC
cdr3_aa: CASSPGQVYEQYF

d_call: -
j_call: TRBJ2-6
v_call: TRBV5-1
clone_size: once
cdr3_nt: TGCGCCAGCAGCTTGGGGCAGGTCATCGGGGCCAACGTCCTGACTTTC
cdr3_aa: CASSLGQVIGANVLTF

d_call: -
j_call: TRBJ2-7
v_call: TRBV10-3
clone_size: many
cdr3_nt: TGTGCCATCAGTGGGACCGACTACGAGCAGTACTTC
cdr3_aa: CAISGTDYEQYF

d_call: TRBD1
j_call: TRBJ2-3
v_call: TRBV29-1
clone_size: -
cdr3_nt: TGCAGCGTTAAGGGACAGCACACAGATACGCAGTATTTT
cdr3_aa: CSVKGQHTDTQYF

d_call: TRBD2
j_call: TRBJ2-5
v_call: TRBV2
clone_size: few
cdr3_nt: TGTGCCAGCAGATACGGGCCTAGCGGGGGGCACGGGACCCAGTACTTC
cdr3_aa: CASRYGPSGGHGTQYF

d_call: -
j_call: TRBJ1-2
v_call: TRBV10-1
clone_size: -
cdr3_nt: TGCGCCAGCAGTGAGTCGAGACTAAATTATGGCTACACCTTC
cdr3_aa: CASSESRLNYGYTF

d_call: TRBD2
j_call: TRBJ2-1
v_call: TRBV9
clone_size: -
cdr3_nt: TGTGCCAGCAGCATCGGGACTAGCGGGAGTAATGAGCAGTTCTTC
cdr3_aa: CASSIGTSGSNEQFF

d_call: TRBD1
j_call: TRBJ2-5
v_call: TRBV5-1
clone_size: -
cdr3_nt: TGCGCCAGCAGCCCGGGGACAGGGCCGGGAGAGACCCAGTACTTC
cdr3_aa: CASSPGTGPGETQYF

d_call: TRBD2
j_call: TRBJ2-2
v_call: TRBV6-5
clone_size: many
cdr3_nt: TGTGCCAGCAGGCCTAGCGGGAGAATGACCGGGGAGCTGTTTTTT
cdr3_aa: CASRPSGRMTGELFF

d_call: TRBD2
j_call: TRBJ2-7
v_call: TRBV9
clone_size: -
cdr3_nt: TGTGCCAGCAGCCGCGGGGGGCCCTACGAGCAGTACTTC
cdr3_aa: CASSRGGPYEQYF

d_call: TRBD2
j_call: TRBJ2-1
v_call: TRBV10-3
clone_size: -
cdr3_nt: TGTGCCATCAGTGGGGGAGCGGGGGGGATCTACAATGAGCAGTTCTTC
cdr3_aa: CAISGGAGGIYNEQFF

d_call: -
j_call: TRBJ2-1
v_call: TRBV5-1
clone_size: -
cdr3_nt: TGCGCCAGCGGCCAGAGCTCCTACAATGAGCAGTTCTTC
cdr3_aa: CASGQSSYNEQFF

d_call: -
j_call: TRBJ1-2
v_call: TRBV6-1
clone_size: -
cdr3_nt: TGTGCCAGTAGTGAAGCGACTCCCGCTAACTATGGCTACACCTTC
cdr3_aa: CASSEATPANYGYTF

d_call: TRBD1
j_call: TRBJ1-1
v_call: TRBV15
clone_size: -
cdr3_nt: TGTGCCACCAGCAGAGATCCCCCAGGGGGCCTGAGTGAAGCTTTCTTT
cdr3_aa: CATSRDPPGGLSEAFF

d_call: -
j_call: TRBJ1-5
v_call: TRBV16
clone_size: -
cdr3_nt: TGTGCCAGCAGCCAAAGTTGGGGAAACAATCAGCCCCAGCATTTT
cdr3_aa: CASSQSWGNNQPQHF

d_call: -
j_call: TRBJ2-1
v_call: TRBV2
clone_size: many
cdr3_nt: TGTGCCAGCAGTGGAGAGCTCTACAATGAGCAGTTCTTC
cdr3_aa: CASSGELYNEQFF

d_call: TRBD2
j_call: TRBJ2-1
v_call: TRBV9
clone_size: -
cdr3_nt: TGTGCCAGCAGCGTAGCAGTGGGCGGGAGCTACAATGAGCAGTTCTTC
cdr3_aa: CASSVAVGGSYNEQFF

d_call: -
j_call: TRBJ1-2
v_call: TRBV7-9
clone_size: -
cdr3_nt: TGTGCCAGCAGCTTAGCTGGACAGCCCTACTCACTGGGCTACACCTTC
cdr3_aa: CASSLAGQPYSLGYTF